This T cell receptor beta chain is from a study of blood T cell repertoires in COVID-19 (TCRdb year 2020). Broadly, across the study: Samples covering the acute and convalescent phases of COVID-19 were provided by collaborators in the United States, Italy and Spain. The material from the prospective study consisted of cDNA or gDNA derived from T cells, B-cell-depleted T cells, or PBMCs. Deeply sampled blood TCRbeta repertoires from subjects exposed to, actively infected with, or recovered from COVID-19 were included in the dataset. A freely available public database, intended as a resource for researchers studying the immune response to SARS-CoV-2, is where the repertoires were released. Samples were obtained from the ongoing ImmuneRACE study (first 160 participants) and from roughly 1,300 subjects provided by 6 global collaborators. The sample metadata nearly always contained a de-identified subject ID, COVID-19 status, age in years and sex. Where available, HLA class I and class II types were taken from metadata supplied by the sample provider and were not determined by assay-based typing.

Worth noting for this clone: Its binding antigen is unknown. No per-base quality is available; no much larger clone lies one base away.

TCRbeta CDR3 regions were amplified from genomic DNA by means of the immunoSEQ Assay, a bias-controlled multiplex PCR. The published analysis was carried out like this. The number of nucleated cells in each sample was estimated from the amplification of reference gene primers within the assay. Sequence reads were collapsed and filtered to measure the absolute abundance of every unique TCRbeta CDR3 rearrangement. For each sample, productive Simpson clonality was calculated as the square root of Simpson's diversity index over productive rearrangements. This immuneACCESS table, as held by TCRdb, lists in-frame sequences with V and J called but not all clones. Of the missing ones, under half trace to an unresolved V gene in checked studies; the others have no known cause. That table gives V, J and clone size, and the DNA gave D and trimming. Counted in this sample were approximately 190,000 clones; 88% of them appeared once. Together, the top ten hold 5% to 6.5% of the sample.

What the research found in general, with its limitations: The amount of clinical and demographic metadata varied by source and participant and was provided uncurated.

Whole blood was collected in K2EDTA tubes by collaborating institutions according to the institutions' own protocols. For TCRbeta analysis, collaborator samples were shipped as frozen whole blood, as isolated PBMCs, or as DNA extracted from either sample type. Including the terminal cysteine and phenylalanine, the CDR3 comprises 15 residues. The read is trimmed to its CDR3 DNA, 45 bases read in frame from base 1. From the germline V gene (reference sequence), CDR1 is GTSNPN and CDR2 is SVGIG. Between the V and J ends, shortened by 2 bases and 0 bases respectively, the junction contains 10 bases. The TCR sequence derives from a man aged 35 to 55 with active or convalescent COVID-19. In this chain, TRBV30 is recombined with TRBJ2-2, with a weak D call of TRBD2 (5 bases match). The sequenced material came from peripheral blood. The CDR3 amino acid sequence is: CAWSKGVANTGELFF. The DNA sequence is as follows: TGTGCCTGGAGTAAGGGAGTCGCGAACACCGGGGAGCTGTTTTTT.